This T cell receptor (beta chain) appears in the sequencing data of a study of T cell responses to AZD1222 COVID-19 vaccine (dated by TCRdb to the early 2020s). Regarding the study in general: TCR sequencing covered over 230 trial participants: 200 to 220 given two doses of AZD1222 and about 26 given two doses of MenACWY control vaccine. Trial participants were enrolled by age into 18-55, 56-69 and 70-plus year subgroups, with approximately 150, 28 and 58 TCR-sequenced participants respectively. What the work shows at the level of the full study, not this receptor alone: In the small 56-69-year group, the increase in depth fell short of significance, most likely because of low power. Spike-specific TCR breadth and depth rose significantly after two AZD1222 doses compared with day 0 and with MenACWY recipients. Because no day 14 peak-response samples were available, repertoires were characterized only after the peak T cell response. The whole spike protein was spanned by vaccine-associated CD4 TCRs, and dominant responses were seen in regions 160-218 and 743-854. Only six or seven AZD1222 recipients were SARS-CoV-2 seropositive at baseline, limiting conclusions about previously exposed vaccinees. Participants were mostly white British and included more females than males, and it was suggested by the authors that clonal diversity may have been underestimated. Reportedly, almost half of the unique spike-specific TCRs recognized epitopes lying outside the regions that are mutated in the B.1.351 and B.1.1.7 variants.

The meaning of the sample's time point label: about 28 days (+/-7) after the second vaccine dose. AZD1222 recipients whose second dose came at about 4 weeks and those whose second dose came at about 12 weeks were combined into one group, since spike-specific TCR depth and breadth did not differ between the two schedules. Vaccinee samples came from UK trials COV001 and COV002, including a single-blind randomized controlled phase 2/3 trial of AZD1222 (ChAdOx1 nCoV-19) in healthy adults. For TCRbeta chain sequencing, PBMC samples were collected from trial participants at day 0 and at day 28 after the second dose. Concerning this clone: It has no known antigen specificity. No much larger clonotype is one base removed from it; base qualities were not supplied.

V is pared back by 3 bases and J by 1 base, with 9 bases lying between the germline termini. From cysteine to phenylalanine, the CDR3 is 14 amino acids long. Only CDR3 DNA is held: 42 bases, read in frame from base 1. Based on the germline V gene, the CDR1 and CDR2 sequences are KGHSH and LQKENI. The CDR3 regions of human TCRbeta chains were analyzed by immunosequencing. The source study handled its data this way. Repertoire TCRs were matched against a reference library of SARS-CoV-2-specific TCRs generated with the MIRA antigen-specificity platform. Breadth was defined as the fraction of unique TCRs that were SARS-CoV-2-associated. Depth was defined as the fraction of total T cells that were SARS-CoV-2-associated. Using the MIRA data, every spike-specific TCR was mapped to the spike region that the TCR reacted to and assigned to either a CD4 or a CD8 class. Log10-transformed breadth and depth values were compared by one-way ANOVA with Sidak's multiple comparisons tests. The clones in this table, taken by TCRdb from immuneACCESS, are in-frame only. Not every clone is retained; where verified, under half of the shortfall comes from an unresolved V gene, and the cause of the rest is unknown. V, J and clone size were drawn from that table, and D and trimming were deduced from the DNA. The sample table lists over 120,000 clones, almost 95% of them with a count of one. The top ten hold around 3.5% of the sample.

Sequencing was performed on peripheral blood, taken 28 days after the second AZD1222 dose. The chain links TRBV18 with TRBJ1-1, with no D gene named confidently. The sequence derives from an adult who received the AZD1222 COVID-19 vaccine. DNA sequence: TGTGCCAGCTCACCTTGGCAGACGAACACTGAAGCTTTCTTT. Its translation reads: CASSPWQTNTEAFF.